At least ten counts were recorded for the clone carrying this T cell receptor beta chain. Every TCR cDNA molecule bore a unique molecular identifier. TCRdb reprocessed the 5' RACE reads with MiXCR, giving one entry per CDR3 protein. The sample lists 20,000 to 30,000 distinct CDR3 sequences, 9% to 10% occurring once. Time point defined: blood at routine non-recurrence follow-up after resection. TCRs were sequenced from unsorted whole RNA of tumor, nontumor lung or PBMC. This sample stems from a study of spatial heterogeneity in lung cancer. Overall study context: At a median of roughly 2 years after resection, follow-up PBMC samples were sequenced when available.

Source: PBMCs, taken at follow-up. This receptor was obtained from a male donor with early-stage non-small cell lung cancer.

The CDR3 reads CASSQGPFNSPLHF. As DNA, the CDR3 is TGTGCCAGCAGCCAAGGACCGTTTAATTCACCCCTCCACTTT. The chain joins TRBV3-1 to TRBJ1-6; D unclear. This CDR3 region has 14 residues. Germline CDR1 reads LGHDT; CDR2 reads YNNKEL (reference sequence). V was clipped by 1 base and J by 6 bases, with 7 bases between them.